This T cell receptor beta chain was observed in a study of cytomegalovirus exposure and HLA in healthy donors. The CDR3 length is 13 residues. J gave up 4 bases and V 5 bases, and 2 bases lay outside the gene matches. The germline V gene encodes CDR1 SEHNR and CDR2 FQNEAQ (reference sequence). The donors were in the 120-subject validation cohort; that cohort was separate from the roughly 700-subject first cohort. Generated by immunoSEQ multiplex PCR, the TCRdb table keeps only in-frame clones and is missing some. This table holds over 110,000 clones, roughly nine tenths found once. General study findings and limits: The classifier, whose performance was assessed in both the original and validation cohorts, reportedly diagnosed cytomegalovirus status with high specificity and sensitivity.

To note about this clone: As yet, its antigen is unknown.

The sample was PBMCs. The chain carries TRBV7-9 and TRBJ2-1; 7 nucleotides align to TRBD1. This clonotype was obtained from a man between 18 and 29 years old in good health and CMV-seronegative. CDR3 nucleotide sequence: TGTGCCAGCAGCCCGGGACAGTACAATGAGCAGTTCTTC. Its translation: CASSPGQYNEQFF.